This T cell receptor (beta chain) derives from a study of cytomegalovirus exposure and HLA in healthy donors. Comment on this clone: Its specificity is unknown.

The CDR3 contains 16 residues. Germline trimming cut 0 bases from V and 4 bases from J; bases unmatched to any gene: 7. The germline V gene encodes CDR1 SGHNT and CDR2 YYREEE (reference sequence). PCR employed 60 Vbeta and 13 Jbeta primers. Only in-frame clones appear in the TCRdb table, and some are missing; sequencing was by immunoSEQ multiplex PCR. This repertoire shows roughly 280,000 clones, about 66% found once; its top ten account for under 3%. Whole-study results and caveats: Clonal expansion was found to be greater in HLA-associated TCR beta chains than in equally common others in a later analysis. TRBV6-2, TRBV6-3 and some other V segments were unresolvable in 87-base-pair reads. As a later analysis revealed, the rate of TCR association differed by HLA locus, with DRB1 most and HLA-C fewest. Cytomegalovirus status was reportedly diagnosed by the classifier with high sensitivity and specificity.

This chain uses TRBV5-4 with TRBJ2-3, with TRBD2 matching 8 bases. Sequenced input: PBMCs. The sequence derives from a female donor in good health and CMV-seronegative. Written as DNA, the CDR3 is TGTGCCAGCAGCTTGGCCGGCCTAGCGGGCGCAGATACGCAGTATTTT. Its translation: CASSLAGLAGADTQYF.